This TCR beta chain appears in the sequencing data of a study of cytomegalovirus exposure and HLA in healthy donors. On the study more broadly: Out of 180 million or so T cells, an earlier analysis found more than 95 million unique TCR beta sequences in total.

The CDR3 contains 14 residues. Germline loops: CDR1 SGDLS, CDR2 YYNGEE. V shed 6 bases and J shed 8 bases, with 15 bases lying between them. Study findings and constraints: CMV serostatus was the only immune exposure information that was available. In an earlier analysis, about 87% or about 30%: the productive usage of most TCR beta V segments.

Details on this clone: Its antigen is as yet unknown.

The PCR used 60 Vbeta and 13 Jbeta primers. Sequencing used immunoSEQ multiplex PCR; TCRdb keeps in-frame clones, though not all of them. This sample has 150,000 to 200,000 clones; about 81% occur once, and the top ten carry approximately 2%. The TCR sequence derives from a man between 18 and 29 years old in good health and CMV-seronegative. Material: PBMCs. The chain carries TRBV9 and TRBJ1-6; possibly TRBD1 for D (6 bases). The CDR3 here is CASNPTGADSPLHF. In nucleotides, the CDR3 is TGTGCCAGCAACCCGACAGGCGCGGATTCACCCCTCCACTTT.